Below, 6 T cell receptor beta chains from the same sample are listed, as sequenced in a study of beta chain features in type 1 diabetes (dated by TCRdb to the late 2010s). Overall results and qualifications from the work: Type 1 diabetes patients showed a moderate but significant shortening of TCRB CDR3 length in all four CD4+ subsets.

Libraries came from the immunoSEQ multiplex PCR assay. The High Capacity cDNA Reverse Transcription Kit was used to reverse transcribe all of the isolated RNA, meaning that expressed TCRB transcripts were what got sequenced. The table comes from immuneACCESS by way of TCRdb, which keeps in-frame sequences with V and J called. Part of the clones is missing from these tables; in studies checked, under half for an unresolved V gene and the rest for unknown reasons. In all, the sample holds 350,000 to 450,000 clones, and around 13% of those were seen once. The top ten clones comprise 0.008% to 0.011% of the sample. These receptors have no identified antigens. Sequences were obtained from naive CD4+ T cells from blood. This sample's cell subset or site label indicates: true naive CD4+ T cells. The receptors shown here come from a woman under 30 with type 1 diabetes.

This clone appeared a few times. The V gene is TRBV28, the J gene TRBJ1-1, with D maybe TRBD1 (5 bases). CDR3 size: 16 residues. Germline CDR1 MDHEN, CDR2 SYDVKM. With 8 bases removed from V and 3 bases from J, the gap between germline ends came to 22 bases. The CDR3 is CASYQHRTYGDTEAFF. The CDR3 DNA sequence: TGTGCCAGCTACCAGCACAGGACCTATGGGGACACTGAAGCTTTCTTT.

This rearrangement joins TRBV15 to TRBJ2-7; the D is unclear. This CDR3 region has 11 residues. Germline CDR1 reads LNHNV; CDR2 reads YYDKDF (reference sequence). V was cut by 5 bases and J by 5 bases, with 7 bases left in between. The CDR3 protein is CATSRLNEQYF. CDR3 DNA sequence: TGTGCCACCAGCCGACTCAACGAGCAGTACTTC.

This clone turned up a few times. The V gene is TRBV15, the J gene TRBJ2-4; 7 positions agree with TRBD1. V was pared by 3 bases and J by 5 bases, with 4 bases of the junction left unmatched. The CDR3 consists of 14 residues. CDR1 is LNHNV, CDR2 YYDKDF, per germline (reference sequence). The CDR3 is CATSRRQGQNIQYF. The CDR3 coding sequence is TGTGCCACCAGCAGGAGACAGGGTCAAAACATTCAGTACTTC.

The chain has TRBV7-9 and TRBJ1-2; maybe TRBD1 (6 bases). In germline, CDR1 is SEHNR, CDR2 FQNEAQ (reference sequence). V was clipped by 4 bases and J by 6 bases, with 15 bases between them. The CDR3 loop spans 14 amino acids. This CDR3 reads CASSSRGGLDGYTF. The CDR3 coding sequence is TGTGCCAGCAGCTCCCGGGGGGGGCTCGATGGCTACACCTTC.

This clone was found a few times. The rearrangement uses TRBV18 and TRBJ2-7; 10 nucleotides agree with TRBD1. Germline V lookup: CDR1 KGHSH, CDR2 LQKENI. CDR3 size: 14 residues. V shed 3 bases and J 6 bases; nucleotides not matched to a gene: 5. The CDR3 nucleotides read TGTGCCAGCTCACCCCTTGACAGGGGGCCCGAGCAGTACTTC. As protein: CASSPLDRGPEQYF.

This clone came up a few times. The V call is TRBV9, the J call TRBJ2-7; TRBD1 matches at 9 bases. Germline values: CDR1 SGDLS, CDR2 YYNGEE. This CDR3 is 15 amino acids long. J was trimmed by 3 bases and V by 4 bases; bases with no gene match: 8. In DNA, the CDR3 is TGTGCCAGCAGCAAAGCGGGACAGGGAAGCTACGAGCAGTACTTC. It yields the protein CASSKAGQGSYEQYF.